The rows below give T cell receptor beta chains drawn from one sample of a study of technical replicates of blood from a few donors. TCRdb keeps only in-frame clones here, not all; method: immunoSEQ multiplex PCR. The table records some 48,000 clones, roughly 95% of them present only once. What was sequenced was T cells isolated from PBMCs. The receptors stem from a human donor in good health. Both conserved end residues are part of each CDR3.

v_gene	CDR3aa
TRBV11-2	CASSLPGDGYTF
TRBV5-1	CASSGLAGPSEQYF
TRBV5-4	CASSLAGGPVETQYF
TRBV27	CASSLSIGRAEGYTF
TRBV5-1	CASSLGTVGYQPQHF
TRBV7-8	CASSIPSGSSYNEQFF
TRBV23-1	CASSQSAEGYGYTF
TRBV19	CASSREAGASGNTIYF
TRBV13	CASSRSGDEAFF
TRBV20-1	CSAIQAEAFF
TRBV6-5	CASRGGRGEQYF
TRBV4-2	CASSQRRGTGNTIYF
TRBV7-8	CASSLVRSLYSNNYGYTF
TRBV11-3	CASSFPSENTGELFF
TRBV13	CASSWQGSGNTIYF
TRBV10-3	CATGTQNTGELFF
TRBV6-5	CASGKYRDGEQYF
TRBV6-6	CASSYGRTGELFF
TRBV11-2	CASSLDPNNYGYTF
TRBV19	CASSSEGTSGLYGELFF
TRBV27	CASSRRQGSSQPQHF
TRBV7-2	CASSYQGPNTEAFF
TRBV19	CASSIVPRIGVGETQYF